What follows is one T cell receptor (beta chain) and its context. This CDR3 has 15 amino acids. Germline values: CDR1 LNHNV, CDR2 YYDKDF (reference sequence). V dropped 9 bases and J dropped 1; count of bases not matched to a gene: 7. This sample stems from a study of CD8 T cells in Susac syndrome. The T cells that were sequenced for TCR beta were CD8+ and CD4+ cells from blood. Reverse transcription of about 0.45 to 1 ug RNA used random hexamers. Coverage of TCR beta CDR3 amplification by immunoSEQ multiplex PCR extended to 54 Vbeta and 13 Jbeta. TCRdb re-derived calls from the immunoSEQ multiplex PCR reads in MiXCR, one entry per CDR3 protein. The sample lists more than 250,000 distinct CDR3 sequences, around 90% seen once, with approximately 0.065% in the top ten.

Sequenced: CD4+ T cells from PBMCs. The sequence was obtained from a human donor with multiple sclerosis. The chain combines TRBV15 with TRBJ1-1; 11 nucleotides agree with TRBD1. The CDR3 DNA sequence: TGTGCCACTAGGACAGGGGGCAGAGAGAACACTGAAGCTTTCTTT. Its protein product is CATRTGGRENTEAFF.